This is a list of T cell receptor beta chains from one sample in a study of T cell repertoires in cytomegalovirus infection. One entry per CDR3 protein, called by TCRdb with MiXCR from the reads. The sample yields a few hundred thousand distinct CDR3 sequences, about 17% seen once. The sample consisted of PBMCs. The receptors derive from a human donor in good health (CMV status not recorded). Some clones in this sample may be carry-over from other donors' samples. Both conserved end residues are trimmed from each CDR3. Only part of the rows carry a size: once, few, many, or a class if the clone is expanded.

>TRBV7-3|many
ASSLYAKETQY
>TRBV20-1|few
SANKQETQY
>TRBV20-1|-
SATLAENIQY
>TRBV28|few
ASSSLGSSTYEQY
>TRBV20-1|-
SVQGNYGYT
>TRBV28|few
ASSNGQGVTYEQY
>TRBV13|-
ASSATGTSGGTDTQY
>TRBV3-1|-
ASSQDRGTPNEQF
>TRBV5-1|few
ASSLAGGHNEQF
>TRBV6-5|-
ASSYSGGHTDTQY
>TRBV4-2|few
ASSQERAGANVLT
>TRBV7-8|many
ASSTRRQTDTQY
>TRBV7-6|many
ASSFPGQPQH
>TRBV24-1|-
ATGAGPTDTQY
>TRBV11-3|-
ASSPGTFGVQETQY
>TRBV7-2|many
ASSLYRQGDYGYT
>TRBV20-1|few
SARDSVDVNSPLH
>TRBV9|-
ASSISGGAYEQF
>TRBV5-4|few
ASSLPGQLSWSEQF
>TRBV7-3|-
ASSTPDYPATNTGELF
>TRBV20-1|few
SAIRPGVRNEQF
>TRBV15|many
ATSRGAGITEAF
>TRBV7-8|many
ASSAGGLTGLNEKLF
>TRBV7-2|many
ASSLIGEKLF
>TRBV7-2|many
ASSLRQGRQPQH
>TRBV6-2/TRBV6-3|few
ASSQPDRQGQPQH
>TRBV7-2|many
ASSRQGQGETQY
>TRBV7-2|many
ASSLALGPDTQY
>TRBV4-1|many
ASSQDRVGSSYEQY
>TRBV12-3/TRBV12-4|few
ASSSLLAGDSYEQY
>TRBV3-1|-
ASSSDRNGNTIY
>TRBV11-3|-
ASSLGGEGADTQY
>TRBV25-1|many
ASSESSAGVRDEQF
>TRBV6-4|-
ASARTAGMNTEAF
>TRBV29-1|-
SVGQGADTQY
>TRBV20-1|-
SARPAGTQDGYT
>TRBV10-3|-
AISPTGSDEQY
>TRBV7-9|-
ASSLESVYPNTEAF
>TRBV29-1|few
SVNNNYGYT